This T cell receptor (beta chain) originates from a study of T cells in Graves' hyperthyroidism and ophthalmopathy. Uncontrolled infection, other autoimmune disease, pregnancy or lactation led to exclusion. Each 10 ml fresh peripheral blood draw supplied the PBMCs. The study's findings and limits: In blood, most of the thyroid clonotypes expanded above 0.001 were also present.

The CDR3 runs 14 residues. The ends lost 6 bases at V and 5 bases at J; junction bases unmatched: 9. In germline, CDR1 is MNHEY, CDR2 SMNVEV (reference sequence). TCR beta CDR3 sequences were amplified from RNA transcripts. The HTBI primer set served for first-round RT-PCR of the TCR CDR3. TCRdb re-called the multiplex PCR reads with MiXCR, one entry per CDR3 protein. The profile covers 350,000 to 400,000 distinct CDR3 sequences, with about 15% appearing a single time and 9.5% to 12% taken by the ten largest. This clonotype was observed at least ten times. The antigen is unknown. Sequenced material: blood. The V and J genes are TRBV27 and TRBJ1-1; 7 nucleotides line up with TRBD1. The sequence was obtained from a woman aged 55-70 years with Graves' hyperthyroidism. In DNA form, the CDR3 reads TGTGCCAGCAGGAATCAGGGGGATGGAACTGAAGCTTTCTTT. Translation: CASRNQGDGTEAFF.